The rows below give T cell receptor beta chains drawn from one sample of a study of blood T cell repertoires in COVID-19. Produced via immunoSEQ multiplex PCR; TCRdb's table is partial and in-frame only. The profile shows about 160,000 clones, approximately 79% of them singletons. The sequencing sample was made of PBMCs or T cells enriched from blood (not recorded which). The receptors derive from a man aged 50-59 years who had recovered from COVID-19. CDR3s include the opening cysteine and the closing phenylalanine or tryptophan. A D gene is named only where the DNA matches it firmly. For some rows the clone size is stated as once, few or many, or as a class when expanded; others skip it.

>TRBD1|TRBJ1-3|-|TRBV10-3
CAISPKGQGRSGNTIYF
TGTGCCATCAGTCCTAAGGGACAGGGAAGATCTGGAAACACCATATATTTT
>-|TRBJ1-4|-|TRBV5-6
CASSFSRTARGEKLFF
TGTGCCAGCAGCTTCTCCCGGACGGCCAGGGGTGAAAAACTGTTTTTT
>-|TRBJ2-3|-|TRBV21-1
CASSKNLRRGAADTQYF
TGTGCCAGCAGCAAAAACCTCCGACGGGGGGCGGCAGATACGCAGTATTTT
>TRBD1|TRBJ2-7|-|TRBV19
CASSIKTGGAYEQYF
TGTGCCAGTAGTATAAAGACAGGGGGCGCGTACGAGCAGTACTTC
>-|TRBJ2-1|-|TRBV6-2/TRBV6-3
CASSYPSSEQFF
TGTGCCAGCAGTTACCCGAGCTCGGAGCAGTTCTTC
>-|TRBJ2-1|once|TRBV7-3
CASSLYPAGQTGEQFF
TGTGCCAGCAGCTTATATCCAGCGGGGCAAACAGGGGAGCAGTTCTTC
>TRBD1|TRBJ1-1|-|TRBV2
CASLRWTGDTEAFF
TGTGCCAGCCTCCGGTGGACAGGGGACACTGAAGCTTTCTTT
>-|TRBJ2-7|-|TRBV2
CASSEALSPGSDEQYF
TGTGCCAGCAGTGAAGCCCTCAGTCCGGGTTCGGACGAGCAGTACTTC
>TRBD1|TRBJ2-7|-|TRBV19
CASSIGTGISYEQYF
TGTGCCAGTAGTATAGGGACAGGGATCTCCTACGAGCAGTACTTC
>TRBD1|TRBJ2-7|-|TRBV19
CASSIADRGFYEQYF
TGTGCCAGTAGTATCGCGGACAGGGGTTTCTACGAGCAGTACTTC
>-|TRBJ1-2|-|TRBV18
CASSPRGDTYGYTF
TGTGCCAGCTCACCCCGGGGGGATACCTATGGCTACACCTTC
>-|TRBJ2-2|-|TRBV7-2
CASSLGGPTTTGELFF
TGTGCCAGCAGCTTAGGAGGGCCTACCACCACCGGGGAGCTGTTTTTT
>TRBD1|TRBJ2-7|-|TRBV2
CATLGRDRESEQYF
TGTGCCACCCTGGGTAGGGACAGGGAGAGCGAGCAGTACTTC
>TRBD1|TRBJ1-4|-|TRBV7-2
CASSLGVGQAFGEKLFF
TGTGCCAGCAGCTTAGGGGTTGGACAGGCGTTCGGTGAAAAACTGTTTTTT
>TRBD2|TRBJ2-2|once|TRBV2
CASSRFGGRANTGELFF
TGTGCCAGCAGCCGCTTCGGGGGGAGAGCGAACACCGGGGAGCTGTTTTTT
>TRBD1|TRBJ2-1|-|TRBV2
CASKPQGLSSYNEQFF
TGTGCCAGCAAACCACAGGGGTTGAGCTCCTACAATGAGCAGTTCTTC
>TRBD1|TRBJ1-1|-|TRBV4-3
CASSQGHRDRAFQSNTEAFF
TGCGCCAGCAGCCAGGGACACCGGGACAGGGCATTTCAGAGCAACACTGAAGCTTTCTTT
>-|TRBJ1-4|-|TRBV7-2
CASSLGGREKLFF
TGTGCCAGCAGCTTAGGGGGCAGAGAAAAACTGTTTTTT
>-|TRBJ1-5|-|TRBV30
CAWSRGRGNQPQHF
TGTGCCTGGAGTCGTGGCAGGGGCAATCAGCCCCAGCATTTT
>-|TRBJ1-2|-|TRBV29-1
CSVAGRMTNYGYTF
TGCAGCGTTGCAGGCAGGATGACTAACTATGGCTACACCTTC
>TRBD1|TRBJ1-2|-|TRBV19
CASSTWPTGGSYGYTF
TGTGCCAGTAGTACATGGCCGACAGGGGGCTCCTATGGCTACACCTTC
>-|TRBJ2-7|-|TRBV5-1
CASSPSRGAFYEQYF
TGCGCCAGCAGCCCTTCCCGGGGGGCCTTCTACGAGCAGTACTTC
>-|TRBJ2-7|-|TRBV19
CASSPRAGQSYEQYF
TGTGCCAGTAGTCCCCGGGCGGGACAGTCCTACGAGCAGTACTTC
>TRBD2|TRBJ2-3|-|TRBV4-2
CASSQATSGGAMDTQYF
TGTGCCAGCAGCCAAGCGACTAGCGGGGGGGCCATGGATACGCAGTATTTT
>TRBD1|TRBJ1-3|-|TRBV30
CAWSGGQVSGNTIYF
TGTGCCTGGAGTGGAGGACAGGTTTCTGGAAACACCATATATTTT
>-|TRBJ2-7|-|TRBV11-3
CASSLQVGEQYF
TGTGCCAGCAGCTTACAGGTCGGCGAGCAGTACTTC
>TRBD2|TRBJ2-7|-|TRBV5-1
CASSFGAGEEQYF
TGCGCCAGCAGCTTCGGAGCGGGGGAAGAGCAGTACTTC
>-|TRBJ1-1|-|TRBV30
CAWSEDPGYTEAFF
TGTGCCTGGAGTGAGGACCCGGGGTACACTGAAGCTTTCTTT
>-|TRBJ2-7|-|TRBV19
CATIDRSYEQYF
TGTGCCACTATCGACAGATCCTACGAGCAGTACTTC
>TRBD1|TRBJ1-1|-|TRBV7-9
CASSGGQGMNTEAFF
TGTGCCAGCAGCGGGGGACAGGGGATGAACACTGAAGCTTTCTTT
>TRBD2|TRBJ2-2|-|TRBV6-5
CASRGLGNTGELFF
TGTGCCAGCAGGGGACTAGGGAACACCGGGGAGCTGTTTTTT
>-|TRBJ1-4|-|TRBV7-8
CASSFGEDEKLFF
TGTGCCAGCAGCTTTGGGGAGGATGAAAAACTGTTTTTT
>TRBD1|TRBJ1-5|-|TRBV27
CASSSYRGRGRQPQHF
TGTGCCAGCAGCTCCTACAGGGGGCGCGGGCGTCAGCCCCAGCATTTT
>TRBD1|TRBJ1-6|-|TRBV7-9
CASSIGTGVKSPLHF
TGTGCCAGCAGCATCGGGACAGGGGTAAAGTCACCCCTCCACTTT
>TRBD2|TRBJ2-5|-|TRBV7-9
CASSQGLAGANQETQYF
TGTGCCAGCAGCCAAGGACTAGCGGGGGCCAACCAAGAGACCCAGTACTTC
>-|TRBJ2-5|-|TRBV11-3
CASSFRGGEETQYF
TGTGCCAGCAGCTTTAGGGGGGGCGAGGAGACCCAGTACTTC
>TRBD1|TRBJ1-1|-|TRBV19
CASSSTRGATEAFF
TGTGCCAGTAGTTCAACCAGGGGGGCCACTGAAGCTTTCTTT
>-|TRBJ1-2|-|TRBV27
CASSFGGGYGYTF
TGTGCCAGCAGTTTTGGGGGCGGCTATGGCTACACCTTC
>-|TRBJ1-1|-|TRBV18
CASSPRDMNTEAFF
TGTGCCAGCTCACCTAGGGACATGAACACTGAAGCTTTCTTT
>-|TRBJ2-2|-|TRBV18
CASSPGRITGELFF
TGTGCCAGCTCACCAGGCAGGATCACCGGGGAGCTGTTTTTT
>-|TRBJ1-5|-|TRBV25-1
CASSDNLSNQPQHF
TGTGCCAGCAGTGATAATCTTAGCAATCAGCCCCAGCATTTT
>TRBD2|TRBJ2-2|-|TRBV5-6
CASSLTGGNTGELFF
TGTGCCAGCAGCTTAACGGGGGGTAACACCGGGGAGCTGTTTTTT
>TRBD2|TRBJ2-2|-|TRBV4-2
CASSPRGLAGGYTGELFF
TGTGCCAGCAGCCCAAGGGGACTAGCGGGGGGGTACACCGGGGAGCTGTTTTTT
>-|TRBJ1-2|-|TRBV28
CASSPSSTGGYTF
TGTGCCAGCAGTCCCTCCTCGACGGGAGGCTACACCTTC
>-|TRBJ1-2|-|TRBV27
CASSSLTNPVGYTF
TGTGCCAGCAGTTCCCTCACGAATCCGGTTGGCTACACCTTC
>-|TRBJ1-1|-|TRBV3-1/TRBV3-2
CASSQGQLNTEAFF
TGTGCCAGCAGCCAAGGGCAGTTGAACACTGAAGCTTTCTTT
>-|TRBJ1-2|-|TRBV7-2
CASSFGGGTPGYGYTF
TGTGCCAGCAGCTTTGGCGGGGGAACCCCTGGCTATGGCTACACCTTC
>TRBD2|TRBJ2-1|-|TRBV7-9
CASSLTGGGYNEQFF
TGTGCCAGCAGCTTAACCGGCGGGGGGTACAATGAGCAGTTCTTC
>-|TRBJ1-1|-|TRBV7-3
CASSRGANTEAFF
TGTGCCAGCTCTCGGGGGGCGAACACTGAAGCTTTCTTT
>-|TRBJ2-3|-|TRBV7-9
CASSRVRDTQYF
TGTGCCAGCAGCAGGGTCCGAGATACGCAGTATTTT